This TCR beta chain was sequenced in a study of cytotoxic CD8 clonotypes in ibrutinib-treated CLL. With respect to this clone: Its antigen remains unidentified.

Findings of the study overall: Starting clonality was above that of age-matched healthy donors and tracked circulating CD8+ T-cell counts.

V lost 9 bases to trimming and J lost 2 bases; unmatched junction nucleotides: 13. This CDR3 contains 16 residues. Germline CDR1 and CDR2: LNHDA and SQIVND (reference sequence). Some clones are missing from TCRdb's copy, which holds only in-frame ones; the method was immunoSEQ multiplex PCR. The table shows over 95,000 clones, with approximately 58% occurring only once. The starting material was PBMCs, obtained after 24 months of ibrutinib treatment. V and J are TRBV19 and TRBJ2-3, with TRBD2 matching over 8 bases. The receptor's source is a human donor with chronic lymphocytic leukemia. CDR3 residues: CASGAVRGGITDTQYF. The CDR3 DNA is TGTGCCAGCGGGGCTGTACGGGGGGGAATCACAGATACGCAGTATTTT.